These 15 T cell receptor beta chains share one sample of origin, sequenced in a study of response to subunit inactivated influenza vaccine. From the RT-PCR reads, TCRdb called clonotypes with MiXCR, one entry per CDR3 protein. The top ten clones hold approximately 14% of a sample with under 550,000 distinct CDR3 sequences, around 7.7% of them seen once. The specimen was PBMCs from blood, collected around 25 months after vaccination. All receptors come from a man aged 45-69 years who received an inactivated influenza vaccine.

This clonotype was seen at least ten times. The chain joins TRBV6-2 or TRBV6-3 to TRBJ2-7, with 7 bases that match TRBD1. CDR3 length equals 15 residues. In germline, CDR1 is MNHEY, CDR2 SVGEGT. The trim removed 2 bases at V and 0 bases at J, leaving 4 bases unmatched. The CDR3 DNA is TGTGCCAGCAGTTACCCCGGGACAGTCTCCTACGAGCAGTACTTC. This translates into CASSYPGTVSYEQYF.

This clonotype was detected a few times. The CDR3 bases are TGTGCCAGCAGCGTACCGGGACTAGCGGCCACAGATACGCAGTATTTT. Its protein is CASSVPGLAATDTQYF. The V call is TRBV5-6, the J call TRBJ2-3; 11 nucleotides align to TRBD2. Per germline, CDR1 SGHDT and CDR2 YYEEEE. V shed 4 bases, J shed 2 bases, and the junction held 6 bases outside the gene matches. This CDR3 region has 16 residues.

There are a few counts of this clonotype. The V and J genes are TRBV4-3 and TRBJ2-7; no clear D. This CDR3 contains 15 residues. The ends were cut back, 0 bases at V and 9 bases at J, with 18 bases in the middle. Per the germline V gene, CDR1 is LGHNA and CDR2 is YSLEER. The CDR3 protein is CASSQERLRYFAQYF. DNA for the CDR3: TGCGCCAGCAGCCAAGAACGTCTGCGGTATTTCGCGCAGTACTTC.

This clonotype was seen ten or more times. This chain joins TRBV29-1 and TRBJ1-2; 7 nucleotides line up with TRBD1. V gave up 6 bases and J gave up 8 bases; unmatched junction bases: 12. Germline assignment: CDR1 SQVTM and CDR2 ANQGSEA. This CDR3 region has 13 residues. Written as DNA, the CDR3 is TGCAGCGTCGGGTCCGGAGGGGGCCGAGGCTACACCTTC. Protein: CSVGSGGGRGYTF.

The genes are TRBV10-2 and TRBJ2-1; possibly TRBD1 for D (8 bases). Per germline, CDR1 WSHSY and CDR2 SAAADI. CDR3 length equals 13 residues. Trimming stripped 8 bases from V and 8 bases from J, with 16 bases between. The CDR3 region is CASGRTGRDEQFF. The DNA of the CDR3 is TGCGCCAGCGGTCGGACAGGGAGGGATGAGCAGTTCTTC.

This clonotype showed up many times. The chain uses TRBV6-2 or TRBV6-3 and TRBJ2-6; D unclear. Germline-derived CDR1 and CDR2 are MNHEY and SVGEGT. CDR3 length: 14 residues. V dropped 5 bases and J dropped 4 bases, with 9 bases sitting between them. As DNA, the CDR3 is TGTGCCAGCAGTAAGGCTGCCGGGGCCAACGTCCTGACTTTC. Translating gives CASSKAAGANVLTF.

CDR3 region: CASSDGRGFNSPLHF. DNA for the CDR3: TGTGCCAGCAGTGATGGTCGGGGATTTAATTCACCCCTCCACTTT. This rearrangement joins TRBV2 to TRBJ1-6, with D hard to call. The CDR3 contains 15 residues. V was shortened by 3 bases and J by 6 bases, with 12 bases between the two germline ends. Germline loops: CDR1 SNHLY, CDR2 FYNNEI.

The V gene is TRBV7-2, the J gene TRBJ1-1; 7 nucleotides line up with TRBD1. This CDR3 has 13 amino acids. CDR1 is SGHTA and CDR2 is FQGNSA in the germline V gene. After removal of 4 bases from V and 6 bases from J, the junction contained 5 bases not matched to a gene. The CDR3 bases are TGTGCCAGCAGCTACATACAGGGGTCTGAAGCTTTCTTT. Protein sequence: CASSYIQGSEAFF.

The chain uses TRBV27 and TRBJ2-7; 11 positions match TRBD2. V dropped 5 bases and J dropped 2; count of bases not matched to a gene: 5. In germline, CDR1 is MNHEY, CDR2 SMNVEV (reference sequence). This CDR3 comprises 15 residues. CDR3 in amino acids: CASSLTSGAAYEQYF. In DNA, the CDR3 is TGTGCCAGCAGTCTGACTAGCGGGGCCGCCTACGAGCAGTACTTC.

This clonotype was seen a handful of times. This chain joins TRBV10-3 and TRBJ2-7, with a possible D match to TRBD2 (6 bases). With 11 bases removed from V and 1 base from J, the gap between germline ends came to 12 bases. Germline V CDR1 and CDR2: ENHRY, SYGVKD. The CDR3 has 12 amino acids. CDR3 residues: CAVARGSYEQYF. The CDR3, as DNA: TGTGCCGTCGCCCGGGGGTCCTACGAGCAGTACTTC.

In this sample, this clonotype turned up many times. V gene TRBV3-1 combines with J gene TRBJ2-7; D not resolved. CDR1 LGHDT and CDR2 YNNKEL come from the germline V gene (reference sequence). This CDR3 region has 14 residues. V shed 2 bases and J shed 2 bases, with 10 bases lying between them. The CDR3 region has the DNA TGTGCCAGCAGCCAATCCCACAGAACCTACGAGCAGTACTTC. Encoded protein: CASSQSHRTYEQYF.

This clonotype has a handful of counts. The J gene is TRBJ2-1, the V gene TRBV10-3; 13 bases are a match to TRBD2. CDR1 is ENHRY and CDR2 is SYGVKD in the germline V gene. The V segment lost 10 bases and the J segment 9 bases; nucleotides outside the gene matches: 21. CDR3 length: 18 residues. The CDR3 DNA sequence: TGTGCCACCGAACCGGGACACCGGACTAGCGGGAGTTTAAGTGAGCAGTTCTTC. Protein: CATEPGHRTSGSLSEQFF.

This clonotype was counted only a few times. This rearrangement joins TRBV6-5 to TRBJ2-7, with no clear D. Germline V gene lookup returns CDR1 MNHEY and CDR2 SVGAGI. The CDR3 is 14 residues long. V lost 1 base and J 2 bases, leaving 9 bases between the germline ends. CDR3 in DNA: TGTGCCAGCAGTTACTTCGGGCACACCTACGAGCAGTACTTC. Translation gives CASSYFGHTYEQYF.

This clonotype has ten or more counts. The V gene is TRBV6-2 or TRBV6-3, the J gene TRBJ2-1, with 11 bases that match TRBD2. The V segment lost 4 bases and the J segment 4 bases; nucleotides outside the gene matches: 9. The CDR3 is 17 residues long. Germline V CDR1 and CDR2: MNHEY, SVGEGT. The CDR3 region is CASSLTGTSGPYNEQFF. CDR3 sequence (DNA): TGTGCCAGCAGTTTAACCGGGACTAGCGGACCTTACAATGAGCAGTTCTTC.

This clonotype appeared a few times. The V and J genes are TRBV12-3 or TRBV12-4 and TRBJ2-1; 11 bases agree with TRBD2. The J segment lost 6 bases and the V segment lost 8 bases, leaving 3 bases of the junction unmatched. The CDR3 is 13 amino acids. The CDR3 coding sequence is TGTGCCAGCCAGGGACTAGCGGTCAATGAGCAGTTCTTC. It codes for CASQGLAVNEQFF.